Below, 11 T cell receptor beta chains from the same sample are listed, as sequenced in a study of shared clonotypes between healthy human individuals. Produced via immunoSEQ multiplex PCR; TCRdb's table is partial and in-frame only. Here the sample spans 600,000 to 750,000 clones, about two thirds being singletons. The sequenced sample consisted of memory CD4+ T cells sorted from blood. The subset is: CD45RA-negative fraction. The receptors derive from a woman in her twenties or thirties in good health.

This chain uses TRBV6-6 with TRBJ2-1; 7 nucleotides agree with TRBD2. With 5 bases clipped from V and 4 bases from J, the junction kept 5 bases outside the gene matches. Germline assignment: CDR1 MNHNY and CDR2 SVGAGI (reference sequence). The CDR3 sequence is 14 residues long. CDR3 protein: CASSASGAYNEQFF. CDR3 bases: TGTGCCAGCAGTGCTAGCGGAGCATACAATGAGCAGTTCTTC.

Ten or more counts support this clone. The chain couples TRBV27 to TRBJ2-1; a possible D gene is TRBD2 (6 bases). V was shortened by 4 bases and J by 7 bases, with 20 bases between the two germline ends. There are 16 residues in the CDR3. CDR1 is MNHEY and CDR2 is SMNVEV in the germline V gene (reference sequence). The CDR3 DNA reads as TGTGCCAGCAGTTCATTGGCAGGGAGGCGGCAAAATGAGCAGTTCTTC. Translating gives CASSSLAGRRQNEQFF.

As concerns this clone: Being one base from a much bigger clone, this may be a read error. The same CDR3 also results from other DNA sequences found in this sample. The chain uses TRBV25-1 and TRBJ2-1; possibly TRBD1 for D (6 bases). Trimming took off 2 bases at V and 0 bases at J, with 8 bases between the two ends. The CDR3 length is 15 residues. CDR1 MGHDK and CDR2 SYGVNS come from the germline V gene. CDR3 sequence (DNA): TGTGCCAGCAGTGAAACAGGGAGCTCCTACAATGAGCAGTTCTTC. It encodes CASSETGSSYNEQFF.

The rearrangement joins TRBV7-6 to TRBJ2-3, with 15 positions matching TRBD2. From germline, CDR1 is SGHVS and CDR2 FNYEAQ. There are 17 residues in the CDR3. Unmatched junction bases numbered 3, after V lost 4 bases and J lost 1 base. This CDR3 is CASSSWTSGRGTDTQYF. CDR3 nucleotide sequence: TGTGCCAGCAGCTCATGGACTAGCGGGAGGGGCACAGATACGCAGTATTTT.

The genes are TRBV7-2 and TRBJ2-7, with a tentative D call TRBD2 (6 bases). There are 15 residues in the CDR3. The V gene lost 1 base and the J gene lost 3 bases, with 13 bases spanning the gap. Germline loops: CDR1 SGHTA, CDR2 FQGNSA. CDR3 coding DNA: TGTGCCAGCAGCTTAGTGGCTAGCGAGATCTACGAGCAGTACTTC. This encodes CASSLVASEIYEQYF.

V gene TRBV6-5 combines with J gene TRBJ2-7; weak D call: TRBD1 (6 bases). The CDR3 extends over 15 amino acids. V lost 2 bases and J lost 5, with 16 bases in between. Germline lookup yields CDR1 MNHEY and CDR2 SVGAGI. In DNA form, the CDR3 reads TGTGCCAGCAGTTACGGGGGCGCCTATATCAACGAGCAGTACTTC. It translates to CASSYGGAYINEQYF.

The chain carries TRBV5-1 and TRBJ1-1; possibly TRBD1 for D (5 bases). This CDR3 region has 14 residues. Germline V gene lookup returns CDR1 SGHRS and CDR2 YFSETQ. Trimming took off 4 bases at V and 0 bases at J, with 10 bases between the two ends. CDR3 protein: CASSPLGVNTEAFF. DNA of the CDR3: TGCGCCAGCAGCCCCCTAGGGGTGAACACTGAAGCTTTCTTT. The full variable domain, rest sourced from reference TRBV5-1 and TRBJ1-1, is KAGVTQTPRYLIKTRGQQVTLSCSPISGHRSVSWYQQTPGQGLQFLFEYFSETQRNKGNFPGRFSGRQFSNSRSEMNVSTLELGDSALYLCASSPLGVNTEAFFGQGTRLTVV.

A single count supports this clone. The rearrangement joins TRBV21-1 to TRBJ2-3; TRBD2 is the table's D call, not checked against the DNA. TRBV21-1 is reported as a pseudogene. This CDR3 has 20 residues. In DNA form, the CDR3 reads TGTGCCAGCAGCAAAGCGACTAGCGGGAGGCGTGTTCGGAGATCGGATACGCAGTATTTT. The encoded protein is CASSKATSGRRVRRSDTQYF.

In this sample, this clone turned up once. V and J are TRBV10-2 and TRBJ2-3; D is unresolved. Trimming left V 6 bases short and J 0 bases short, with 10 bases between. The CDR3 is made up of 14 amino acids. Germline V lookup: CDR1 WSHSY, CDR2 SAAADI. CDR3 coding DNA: TGCGCCAGCAGCGGTCAGACTAGCACAGATACGCAGTATTTT. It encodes CASSGQTSTDTQYF.

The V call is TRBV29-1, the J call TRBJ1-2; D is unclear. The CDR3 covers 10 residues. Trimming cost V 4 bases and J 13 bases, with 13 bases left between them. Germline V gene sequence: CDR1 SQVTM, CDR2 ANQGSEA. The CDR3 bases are TGCAGCGTTGTAGAAGGTGTCTCCACCTTC. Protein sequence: CSVVEGVSTF.

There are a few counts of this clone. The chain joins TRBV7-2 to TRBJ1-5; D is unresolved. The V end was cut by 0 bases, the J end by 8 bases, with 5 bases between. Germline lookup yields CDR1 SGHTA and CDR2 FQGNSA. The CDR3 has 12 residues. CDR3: CASSLAAEPQHF. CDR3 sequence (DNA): TGTGCCAGCAGCTTAGCGGCCGAGCCCCAGCATTTT.